This note documents a single T cell receptor (beta chain) sequence. The data are from a study of blood T cell repertoires in COVID-19. About the research overall: Samples of COVID-19 (acute and convalescent) were obtained from the United States, Italy and Spain. PBMCs, B-cell-depleted T cells, or T cells were the source of the cDNA or gDNA that made up the material.

Profiling relied on immunoSEQ multiplex PCR, and the TCRdb table lists in-frame clones only, not all of them. The sample includes about 300,000 clones, about nine tenths of them seen just once. The receptor was isolated from a woman aged 25 to 39 who had recovered from COVID-19. Material: peripheral blood.

CDR3 in amino acids: CASSLKRGSFSTDTQYF. As DNA, the CDR3 is TGTGCCAGCAGCTTAAAGCGGGGGAGCTTTAGCACAGATACGCAGTATTTT. The V gene is TRBV5-4, the J gene TRBJ2-3; 8 bases fit TRBD2. This CDR3 comprises 17 residues. With 2 bases clipped from V and 0 bases from J, the junction kept 8 bases outside the gene matches. Germline V CDR1 and CDR2: SGHNT, YYREEE (reference sequence). Variable domain in full (rest from reference TRBV5-4 and TRBJ2-3): ETGVTQSPTHLIKTRGQQVTLRCSSQSGHNTVSWYQQALGQGPQFIFQYYREEENGRGNFPPRFSGLQFPNYSSELNVNALELDDSALYLCASSLKRGSFSTDTQYFGPGTRLTVL.